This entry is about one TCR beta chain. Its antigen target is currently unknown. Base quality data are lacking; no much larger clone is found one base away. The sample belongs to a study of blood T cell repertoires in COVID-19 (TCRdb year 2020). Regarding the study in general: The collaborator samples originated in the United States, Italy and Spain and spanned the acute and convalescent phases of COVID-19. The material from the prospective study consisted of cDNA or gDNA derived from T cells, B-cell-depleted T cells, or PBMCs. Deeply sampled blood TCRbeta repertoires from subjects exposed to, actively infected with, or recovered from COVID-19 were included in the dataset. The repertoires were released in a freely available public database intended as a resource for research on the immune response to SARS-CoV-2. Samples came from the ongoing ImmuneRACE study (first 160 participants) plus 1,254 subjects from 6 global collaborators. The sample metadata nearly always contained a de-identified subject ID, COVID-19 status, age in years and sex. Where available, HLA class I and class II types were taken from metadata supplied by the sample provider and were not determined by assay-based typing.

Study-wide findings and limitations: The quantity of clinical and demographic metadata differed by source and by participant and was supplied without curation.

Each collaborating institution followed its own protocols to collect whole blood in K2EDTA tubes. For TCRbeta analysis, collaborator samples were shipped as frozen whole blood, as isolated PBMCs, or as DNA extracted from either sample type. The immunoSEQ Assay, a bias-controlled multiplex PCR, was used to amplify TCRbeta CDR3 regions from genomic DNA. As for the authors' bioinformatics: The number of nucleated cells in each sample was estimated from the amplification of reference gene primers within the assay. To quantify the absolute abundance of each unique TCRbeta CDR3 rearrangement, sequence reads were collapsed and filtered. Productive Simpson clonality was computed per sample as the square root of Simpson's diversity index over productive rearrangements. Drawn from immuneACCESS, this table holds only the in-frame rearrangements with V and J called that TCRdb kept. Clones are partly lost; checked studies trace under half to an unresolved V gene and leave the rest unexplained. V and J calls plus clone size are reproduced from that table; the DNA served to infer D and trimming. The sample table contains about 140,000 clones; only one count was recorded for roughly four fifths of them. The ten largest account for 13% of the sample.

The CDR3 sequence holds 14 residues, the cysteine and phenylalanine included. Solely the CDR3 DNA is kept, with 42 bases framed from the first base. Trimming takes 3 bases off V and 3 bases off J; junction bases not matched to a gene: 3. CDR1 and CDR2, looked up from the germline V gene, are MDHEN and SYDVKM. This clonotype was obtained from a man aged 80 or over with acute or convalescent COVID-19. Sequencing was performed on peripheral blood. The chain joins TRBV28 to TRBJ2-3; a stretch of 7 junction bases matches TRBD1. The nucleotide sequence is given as TGTGCCAGCAGTTTCACAGGGGTTACAGATACGCAGTATTTT. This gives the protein CASSFTGVTDTQYF.